These 3 T cell receptor beta chains originate from one sample sequenced in a study of cytomegalovirus exposure and HLA in healthy donors. The protocol was immunoSEQ multiplex PCR, while the TCRdb copy is restricted to in-frame clones and leaves out a portion. There are about 310,000 clones in the sample; roughly 90% occur only once, and over 0.9% lies in the top ten. The specimen was PBMCs. Receptors were obtained from a young man in good health and CMV-seronegative.

CDR3 region: CASSLFGGQTDIQYF. CDR3 coding DNA: TGTGCCAGCAGTTTATTCGGGGGACAGACAGACATTCAGTACTTC. The genes are TRBV27 and TRBJ2-4; the D gene is possibly TRBD1 (7 bases). The CDR3 runs 15 residues. Germline assignment: CDR1 MNHEY and CDR2 SMNVEV (reference sequence). Trimming stripped 1 base from V and 8 bases from J, with 15 bases between.

Written as DNA, the CDR3 is TGTGCCAGCAGCCCGAGGGCCAACAATGAGCAGTTCTTC. Translation: CASSPRANNEQFF. This rearrangement joins TRBV5-4 to TRBJ2-1, with TRBD2 as a possible D gene (5 bases). CDR3 length equals 13 residues. V shed 4 bases and J shed 5 bases, with 10 bases lying between them. Germline lookup yields CDR1 SGHNT and CDR2 YYREEE (reference sequence).

This sequence joins TRBV6-1 and TRBJ2-3; 9 nucleotides align to TRBD2. CDR1 and CDR2 (germline): MNHNS, SASEGT. The CDR3 has 16 amino acids. V was clipped by 5 bases and J by 1 base; unmatched bases: 7. DNA for the CDR3: TGTGCCAGCAGTAAAGGACTAGCGTTGGGCACAGATACGCAGTATTTT. Protein: CASSKGLALGTDTQYF.